Following are 5 T cell receptor beta chains from one sample sequenced in a study of T cells in Graves' hyperthyroidism and ophthalmopathy (dated by TCRdb to about 2019). Library preparation used multiplex PCR. The instrument given in TCRdb is Illumina HiSeq 2000. The TCR beta CDR3 regions were amplified from the RNA transcripts. The TCR CDR3 was subjected to a first round of RT-PCR using the HTBI primer set and the Qiagen OneStep RT-PCR kit. TCRdb reprocessed the public reads (quality trimming at Q25 with fastp, clone calling with MiXCR) and kept in-frame beta chains. Here each entry gathers all rows of one CDR3 protein and keeps the most common genes and DNA. The sample table shows 500,000 or so distinct CDR3 sequences, and approximately 17% are seen once. The ten most abundant clones make up under 20% of the sample. The specimen sequenced was blood. The receptors shown here come from a woman aged 18-29 years with Graves' ophthalmopathy.

There are many counts of this clonotype. This chain connects TRBV6-1 to TRBJ1-1; possible D gene TRBD1, 6 bases. Trimming pared 1 base from V and 1 base from J, leaving 10 bases between. Per germline, CDR1 MNHNS and CDR2 SASEGT. The CDR3 sequence is 15 residues long. The CDR3 reads CASSEEGVGNTEAFF. CDR3 in DNA: TGTGCCAGCAGTGAAGAGGGGGTAGGGAACACTGAAGCTTTCTTT.

This clonotype appeared many times. The J gene is TRBJ2-7, the V gene TRBV28; 13 nucleotides agree with TRBD2. CDR3 length: 19 amino acids. CDR1 MDHEN and CDR2 SYDVKM come from the germline V gene. The V and J ends lost 5 bases and 2 bases, in that order; junction bases with no gene match: 15. The CDR3 loop reads CASSPLRTSGRFQAYEQYF. The CDR3 region has the DNA TGTGCCAGCAGTCCCTTAAGGACTAGCGGGAGATTTCAGGCCTACGAGCAGTACTTC.

This clonotype was recorded at least ten times. This chain links TRBV12-3 or TRBV12-4 with TRBJ1-2; 12 positions match TRBD1. Trimming at V came to 5 bases and at J to 4 bases, leaving 5 bases not matched to a gene. This CDR3 spans 15 amino acids. In nucleotides, the CDR3 is TGTGCCAGCAGTCCGGGGACAGGGGGCGGCTATGGCTACACCTTC. Its translation is CASSPGTGGGYGYTF.

Ten or more counts support this clonotype. V usage is TRBV19 and J usage is TRBJ1-5; D is unresolved. Deletions cut 9 bases from V and 2 bases from J, with 11 bases between. CDR1 is LNHDA and CDR2 is SQIVND in the germline V gene (reference sequence). The CDR3 contains 13 residues. The CDR3 DNA is TGTGCCAGCAGCATAGGAGGCAATCAGCCCCAGCATTTT. This gives the protein CASSIGGNQPQHF.

This clonotype was picked up many times. The chain is built from TRBV5-1 and TRBJ2-1, with D perhaps TRBD2 (5 bases). V lost 3 bases and J lost 8, with 15 bases in between. CDR3 length equals 14 residues. The germline V gene has CDR1 SGHRS and CDR2 YFSETQ. The CDR3 bases are TGCGCCAGCAGCTCCCGGTCAGGAGGAGATGAGCAGTTCTTC. Residues: CASSSRSGGDEQFF.